This TCR beta chain came from a study of molecular identifiers for immune sequencing clone quantification. In the study overall: In the replicates, RNA derived from about 20,000 or 100,000 naive CD8 cells was divided into five parts, and four were sequenced.

Naive CD8 sequencing libraries were generated from about 19,000 to 1,100,000 sorted cells, with 10%, 30% or 50% RNA as input. Sorting recovered naive CD8 T cells on a CD8+CD4-CCR7+CD45RA+ profile. General study results and limits: Identical TCR molecules sharing a barcode could underestimate highly expanded clone sizes.

TCRdb fed the PCR reads into MiXCR, producing one record per CDR3 protein. Of fewer than 350,000 distinct CDR3 sequences listed, roughly a quarter are singletons. Comments on this clonotype: Its antigen is as yet unknown. The CDR3 does not end in the conserved phenylalanine or tryptophan, so this is likely a read error.

This clonotype was obtained from a human donor in good health. Some libraries in this study had Jurkat cell RNA spiked in. Sequenced sample: naive CD8+ T cells from blood, with Jurkat cell RNA spiked in. Subset noted: FACS-sorted CD8+CD4-CCR7+CD45RA+ naive T cells.

The CDR3 bases are TGTGCCAGCAGTTACGGGACAGGCCACTACGAGCAGTACCTC. Residues: CASSYGTGHYEQYL. This sequence joins TRBV6-5 and TRBJ2-7; 8 bases fit TRBD1. Per the germline V gene, CDR1 is MNHEY and CDR2 is SVGAGI. This CDR3 has 14 residues. V was pared by 2 bases and J by 3 bases, with 3 bases of the junction left unmatched.